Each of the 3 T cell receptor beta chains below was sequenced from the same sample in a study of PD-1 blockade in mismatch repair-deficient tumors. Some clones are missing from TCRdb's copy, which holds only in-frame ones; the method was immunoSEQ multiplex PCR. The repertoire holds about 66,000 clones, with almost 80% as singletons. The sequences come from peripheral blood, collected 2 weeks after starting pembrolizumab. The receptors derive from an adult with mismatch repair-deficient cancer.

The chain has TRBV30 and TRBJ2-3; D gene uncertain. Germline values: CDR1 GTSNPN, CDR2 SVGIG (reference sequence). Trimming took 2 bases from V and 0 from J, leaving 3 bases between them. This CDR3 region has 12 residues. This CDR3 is CAWSQSTDTQYF. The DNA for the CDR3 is TGTGCCTGGAGTCAAAGCACAGATACGCAGTATTTT.

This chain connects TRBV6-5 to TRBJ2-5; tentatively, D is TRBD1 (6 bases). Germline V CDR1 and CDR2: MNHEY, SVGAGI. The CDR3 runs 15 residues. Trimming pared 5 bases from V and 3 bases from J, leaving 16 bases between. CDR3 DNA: TGTGCCAGCAGTACAGTGGGGGCCGGAGAAGAGACCCAGTACTTC. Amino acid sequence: CASSTVGAGEETQYF.

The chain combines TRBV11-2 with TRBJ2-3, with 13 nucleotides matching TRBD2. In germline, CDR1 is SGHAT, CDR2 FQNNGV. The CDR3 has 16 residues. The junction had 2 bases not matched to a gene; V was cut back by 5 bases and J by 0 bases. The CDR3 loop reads CASSPGLAGSTDTQYF. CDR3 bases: TGTGCCAGCAGCCCGGGACTAGCGGGGAGCACAGATACGCAGTATTTT.